This T cell receptor beta chain is drawn from a study of blood T cell repertoires in COVID-19. Study overall: Spain, Italy and the United States supplied samples that represented acute and convalescent COVID-19. T cells, B-cell-depleted T cells, or PBMCs provided the cDNA or gDNA that served as material.

Clones were read by immunoSEQ multiplex PCR, and TCRdb kept only the in-frame ones, dropping some. The sample has 250,000 or so clones; 80% to 85% are singletons. Each participant's cohort was designated according to participant-reported clinical history. Sequencing used PBMCs or T cells enriched from blood (not recorded which). The sequence was collected from a man between 45 and 60 years old who had recovered from COVID-19.

Here the CDR3 reads CASSVVPGVTEAFF. The CDR3 DNA sequence: TGTGCCAGCAGCGTAGTCCCGGGGGTGACTGAAGCTTTCTTT. This chain joins TRBV9 and TRBJ1-1; D might be TRBD1 (5 bases). The V gene lost 0 bases and the J gene lost 5 bases, with 11 bases spanning the gap. Germline V lookup: CDR1 SGDLS, CDR2 YYNGEE. The CDR3 sequence is 14 residues long.